What follows are 26 T cell receptor beta chains derived from one specimen sequenced in a study of T cells after yellow fever vaccination. TCRdb ran MiXCR on the 5' RACE reads and lists one entry per CDR3 protein. The sample carries approximately 550,000 distinct CDR3 sequences, about 14% recorded once. Specimen: PBMCs, collected on the day of the yellow fever booster vaccination. These receptors all come from a man aged 25-45 years who received the YFV17D yellow fever vaccine.

This clonotype was picked up a small number of times. The gene calls are TRBV4-3 and TRBJ2-5, with D uncertain. Trimming shortened V by 2 bases and J by 4 bases, and 11 bases separated the two germline ends. Germline V gene sequence: CDR1 LGHNA, CDR2 YSLEER. This CDR3 contains 14 residues. CDR3 sequence reads: CASSQLGHLETQYF. CDR3 bases: TGCGCCAGCAGCCAACTAGGGCATCTAGAGACCCAGTACTTC.

This clonotype has more than one count but fewer than ten. The chain employs TRBV7-3 and TRBJ1-1; no clear D gene. Germline CDR1 SGHTA, CDR2 FQGTGA. V was shortened by 5 bases and J by 0 bases, with 16 bases between the two germline ends. The CDR3 loop spans 16 amino acids. CDR3 sequence: CASSLGRGEVNTEAFF. The CDR3 DNA reads TGTGCCAGCAGCCTCGGTCGGGGAGAGGTGAACACTGAAGCTTTCTTT.

This clonotype has more than one count but fewer than ten. The chain links TRBV6-2 or TRBV6-3 to TRBJ2-6, with no clear D. Looked up from germline, CDR1 is MNHEY and CDR2 is SVGEGT. There are 14 residues in the CDR3. Trimming shortened V by 10 bases and J by 4 bases, and 14 bases separated the two germline ends. CDR3 residues: CATTPSTGANVLTF. CDR3 DNA: TGTGCCACCACCCCCAGTACAGGGGCCAACGTCCTGACTTTC.

The table lists this clonotype with a few counts. V is TRBV12-3 or TRBV12-4 and J is TRBJ2-7; 7 bases match TRBD1. The V segment lost 6 bases and the J segment 7 bases; nucleotides outside the gene matches: 9. The CDR3 runs to 13 residues. The CDR3 coding sequence is TGTGCCAGCAGCTCAGGACAGGCTATAGAGCAGTACTTC. It yields the protein CASSSGQAIEQYF.

The chain carries TRBV24-1 and TRBJ2-1; 9 nucleotides agree with TRBD2. The CDR3 extends over 15 amino acids. CDR1 is KGHDR and CDR2 is SFDVKD in the germline V gene. Trimming took 6 bases from V and 5 from J; bases not matched to a gene: 7. The CDR3 here is CATSSAGGPHNEQFF. The CDR3 nucleotides are TGTGCCACCAGTTCCGCGGGAGGGCCCCACAATGAGCAGTTCTTC.

This clonotype was counted many times. V usage is TRBV28 and J usage is TRBJ1-2; D is unresolved. Germline V gene lookup returns CDR1 MDHEN and CDR2 SYDVKM. The length of the CDR3 is 13 residues. The V end was cut by 3 bases, the J end by 2 bases, with 7 bases between. In nucleotides, the CDR3 is TGTGCCAGCAGTTTTGGGCAGAACTATGGCTACACCTTC. The encoded protein is CASSFGQNYGYTF.

This clonotype has a handful of counts. CDR3 loop: CASSQGVGLAGTGELFF. CDR3 sequence (DNA): TGTGCCAGCAGCCAAGGTGTTGGGCTAGCGGGCACCGGGGAGCTGTTTTTT. The chain recombines TRBV3-1 with TRBJ2-2; 8 nucleotides align to TRBD2. V lost 1 base, J lost 4 bases, and 8 bases stayed unmatched. CDR1 and CDR2 (germline): LGHDT, YNNKEL (reference sequence). The CDR3 loop spans 17 amino acids.

This clonotype has more than one count but fewer than ten. The chain recombines TRBV25-1 with TRBJ2-7; TRBD1 aligns across 7 bases. The CDR3 is 15 residues long. With 3 bases clipped from V and 1 base from J, the junction kept 6 bases outside the gene matches. Germline CDR1 reads MGHDK; CDR2 reads SYGVNS. CDR3 bases: TGTGCCAGCAGTGACGACAGGGCGTTTTCCTACGAGCAGTACTTC. Its protein product is CASSDDRAFSYEQYF.

This clonotype was seen a handful of times. The chain couples TRBV9 to TRBJ2-3; D may be TRBD2 (6 bases). The CDR3 contains 13 residues. Per germline, CDR1 SGDLS and CDR2 YYNGEE. V was trimmed by 8 bases and J by 2 bases, leaving 12 bases between them. CDR3 loop: CASGRDVTDTQYF. The CDR3 DNA reads as TGTGCCAGTGGGCGGGACGTCACAGATACGCAGTATTTT.

This clonotype showed up just a few times. The chain carries TRBV6-2 or TRBV6-3 and TRBJ2-5; the D gene is possibly TRBD1 (5 bases). This CDR3 spans 14 amino acids. Deletions cut 2 bases from V and 3 bases from J, with 10 bases between. Looked up from germline, CDR1 is MNHEY and CDR2 is SVGEGT. The CDR3 nucleotides are TGTGCCAGCAGTTACGGCAGGGCGAAAGAGACCCAGTACTTC. Translated: CASSYGRAKETQYF.

CDR3 nucleotide sequence: TGTGCCAGTACCCGGGACGGGACTAGCAATCAGCCCCAGCATTTT. It codes for CASTRDGTSNQPQHF. V is TRBV19 and J is TRBJ1-5; possible D gene TRBD1, 5 bases. The V end was cut by 7 bases, the J end by 0 bases, with 13 bases between. CDR3 length: 15 residues. CDR1 and CDR2 from the germline V gene are LNHDA and SQIVND (reference sequence).

V gene TRBV12-3 or TRBV12-4 combines with J gene TRBJ2-1; D not resolved. The CDR3 extends over 13 amino acids. The germline V and J ends were trimmed by 6 bases and 6 bases, with 12 bases remaining between them. In DNA form, the CDR3 reads TGTGCCAGCAGCGAATTCGGTGGCAATGAGCAGTTCTTC. Protein product: CASSEFGGNEQFF.

This chain uses TRBV7-2 with TRBJ2-3; D is ambiguous. Trimming took off 1 base at V and 3 bases at J, with 11 bases between the two ends. CDR3 length: 15 residues. Germline V CDR1 and CDR2: SGHTA, FQGNSA. The DNA for the CDR3 is TGTGCCAGCAGCTTAGGGCGTATCGGAACAGATACGCAGTATTTT. This encodes CASSLGRIGTDTQYF.

The chain has TRBV6-2 or TRBV6-3 and TRBJ2-7; D is ambiguous. Germline loops: CDR1 MNHEY, CDR2 SVGEGT. The CDR3 runs to 12 residues. V was clipped by 8 bases and J by 2 bases, with 10 bases between them. CDR3 residues: CASGDGTYEQYF. The CDR3 DNA sequence: TGTGCCAGCGGGGATGGCACCTACGAGCAGTACTTC.

This sequence joins TRBV7-6 and TRBJ2-7; D unresolved. CDR3 size: 14 residues. Germline assignment: CDR1 SGHVS and CDR2 FNYEAQ. V was pared by 5 bases and J by 2 bases, with 13 bases between. The CDR3 DNA sequence: TGTGCCAGCAGCCCGCGGTCCGCCGCCTACGAGCAGTACTTC. Amino acid sequence: CASSPRSAAYEQYF.

The chain recombines TRBV28 with TRBJ1-6; D ambiguous. The CDR3 runs 12 residues. The V end lost 7 bases, the J end lost 5 bases, and 6 bases lay between the germline ends. Per the germline V gene, CDR1 is MDHEN and CDR2 is SYDVKM. The CDR3 sequence is CASTENNSPLHF. The DNA of the CDR3 is TGTGCCAGCACCGAAAATAATTCACCCCTCCACTTT.

The genes are TRBV7-2 and TRBJ2-6; D is perhaps TRBD1 (5 bases). Trimming pared 6 bases from V and 0 bases from J, leaving 9 bases between. Germline-derived CDR1 and CDR2 are SGHTA and FQGNSA. The length of the CDR3 is 15 residues. The CDR3 DNA sequence: TGTGCCAGCAGAAACACAGGCTCTGGGGCCAACGTCCTGACTTTC. Amino acid sequence: CASRNTGSGANVLTF.

The gene calls are TRBV30 and TRBJ1-2; D is uncertain. This CDR3 comprises 15 residues. With 2 bases removed from V and 0 bases from J, the gap between germline ends came to 13 bases. The germline V gene encodes CDR1 GTSNPN and CDR2 SVGIG (reference sequence). The CDR3 protein is CAWSPGQIPNYGYTF. As DNA, the CDR3 is TGTGCCTGGAGTCCCGGGCAGATACCTAACTATGGCTACACCTTC.

The table lists this clonotype with a few counts. CDR3 in amino acids: CASQRLAGVSTDTQYF. The CDR3 DNA follows: TGCGCCAGTCAGCGGTTGGCGGGAGTGAGCACAGATACGCAGTATTTT. The genes are TRBV5-1 and TRBJ2-3, with 7 nucleotides matching TRBD2. The germline gives CDR1 SGHRS, CDR2 YFSETQ. This CDR3 has 16 residues. Trimming at V came to 8 bases and at J to 0 bases, leaving 12 bases not matched to a gene.

This rearrangement joins TRBV20-1 to TRBJ2-5; D call uncertain. CDR1 and CDR2 (germline): DFQATT, SNEGSKA (reference sequence). Trimming removed 4 bases at V and 5 bases at J, with 11 bases between. The CDR3 extends over 12 amino acids. This CDR3 reads CSAKLTAETQYF. The CDR3 DNA reads as TGCAGTGCTAAGCTGACTGCGGAGACCCAGTACTTC.

This clonotype came up a few times. This rearrangement joins TRBV5-1 to TRBJ2-7; possible D gene TRBD1, 5 bases. Between the trimmed V and J ends, which lost 7 bases and 6 bases, there was a span of 14 bases. CDR1 is SGHRS, CDR2 YFSETQ, per germline. The CDR3 runs 12 residues. For the CDR3, the DNA is TGCGCCAGCGGGGCCTCGGGTCTCGAGCAGTACTTC. This translates into CASGASGLEQYF.

This clonotype has more than one count but fewer than ten. The J gene is TRBJ2-3, the V gene TRBV28; D not certain. The CDR3 has 15 residues. V was trimmed by 2 bases and J by 3 bases, leaving 12 bases between them. CDR1 and CDR2 from the germline V gene are MDHEN and SYDVKM. CDR3 in amino acids: CASSLPGSGTDTQYF. DNA for the CDR3: TGTGCCAGCAGTTTACCAGGCTCCGGGACAGATACGCAGTATTTT.

This clonotype showed up just a few times. The chain is built from TRBV15 and TRBJ2-2; D is possibly TRBD1 (6 bases). This CDR3 region has 16 residues. Germline CDR1 LNHNV, CDR2 YYDKDF (reference sequence). V lost 2 bases and J 6 bases, leaving 16 bases between the germline ends. CDR3: CATSRRRDTWPGELFF. The CDR3 bases are TGTGCCACCAGCAGACGCCGGGACACCTGGCCCGGGGAGCTGTTTTTT.

There are many counts of this clonotype. This sequence joins TRBV12-3 or TRBV12-4 and TRBJ2-5, with D uncertain. The V and J ends lost 6 bases and 5 bases respectively, with 16 bases between them. The CDR3 sequence is 14 residues long. CDR3 nucleotide sequence: TGTGCCAGCAGCCGCTCTAGGCTTTCCGAGACCCAGTACTTC. Amino acids: CASSRSRLSETQYF.

The rearrangement links TRBV7-2 to TRBJ2-5; TRBD1 matches 8 bases. The CDR3 covers 15 residues. V lost 5 bases, J lost 2 bases, and 7 bases stayed unmatched. Germline V gives CDR1 SGHTA, CDR2 FQGNSA. The CDR3 protein is CASSGGTGAQETQYF. DNA for the CDR3: TGTGCCAGCAGCGGAGGGACAGGCGCTCAAGAGACCCAGTACTTC.

There are a few counts of this clonotype. The chain combines TRBV2 with TRBJ2-7; 8 nucleotides line up with TRBD1. Unmatched junction bases numbered 4, after V lost 3 bases and J lost 3 bases. The germline gives CDR1 SNHLY, CDR2 FYNNEI. This CDR3 comprises 14 residues. This CDR3 reads CASSEVDRGYEQYF. The CDR3 nucleotides read TGTGCCAGCAGTGAGGTAGACAGGGGCTACGAGCAGTACTTC.